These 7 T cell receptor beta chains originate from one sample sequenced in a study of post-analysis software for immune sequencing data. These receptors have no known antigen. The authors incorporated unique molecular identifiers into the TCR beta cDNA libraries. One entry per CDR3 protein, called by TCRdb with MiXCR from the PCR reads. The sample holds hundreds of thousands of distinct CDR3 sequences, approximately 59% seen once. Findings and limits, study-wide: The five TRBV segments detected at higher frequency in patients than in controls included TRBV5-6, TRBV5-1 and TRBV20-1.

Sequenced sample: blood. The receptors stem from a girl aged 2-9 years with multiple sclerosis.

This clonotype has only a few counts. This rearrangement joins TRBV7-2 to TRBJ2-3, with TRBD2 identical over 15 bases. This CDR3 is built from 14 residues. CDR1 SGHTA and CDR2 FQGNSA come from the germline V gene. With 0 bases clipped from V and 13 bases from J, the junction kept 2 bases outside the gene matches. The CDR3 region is CASSLAGLAGGKYF. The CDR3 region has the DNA TGTGCCAGCAGCTTAGCAGGACTAGCGGGGGGGAAGTATTTT.

CDR3: CASSIGQASGYTF. DNA for the CDR3: TGTGCCAGCAGCATCGGACAGGCCAGTGGCTACACCTTC. V gene TRBV5-8 combines with J gene TRBJ1-2; 7 bases are a match to TRBD1. Germline loops: CDR1 SGHTS, CDR2 YDEGEE. The CDR3 runs to 13 residues. The J segment lost 7 bases and the V segment lost 4 bases, leaving 7 bases of the junction unmatched.

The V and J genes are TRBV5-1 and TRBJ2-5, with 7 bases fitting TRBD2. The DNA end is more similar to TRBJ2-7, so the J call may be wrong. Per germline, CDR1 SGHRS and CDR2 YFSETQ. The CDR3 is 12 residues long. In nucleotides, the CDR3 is TGCGCCAGCAAGAGGGAGGGAACCGAGCAGTACTTC. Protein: CASKREGTEQYF.

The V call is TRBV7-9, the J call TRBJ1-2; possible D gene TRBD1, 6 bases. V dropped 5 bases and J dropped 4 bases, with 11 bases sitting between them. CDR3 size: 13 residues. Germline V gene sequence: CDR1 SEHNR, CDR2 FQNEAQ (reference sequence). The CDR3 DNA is TGTGCCAGCAGCGTCGGGACAACCTATGGCTACACCTTC. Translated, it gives CASSVGTTYGYTF.

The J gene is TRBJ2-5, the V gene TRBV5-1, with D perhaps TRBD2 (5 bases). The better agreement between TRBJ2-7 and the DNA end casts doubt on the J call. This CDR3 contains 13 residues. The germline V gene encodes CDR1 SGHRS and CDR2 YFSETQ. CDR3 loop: CASSPQRVDEQYF. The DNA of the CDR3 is TGCGCCAGCAGCCCCCAGAGGGTCGACGAGCAGTACTTC.

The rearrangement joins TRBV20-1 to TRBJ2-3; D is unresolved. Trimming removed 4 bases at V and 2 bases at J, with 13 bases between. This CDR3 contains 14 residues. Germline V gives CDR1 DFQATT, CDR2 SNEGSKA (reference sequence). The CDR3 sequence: CSAMGYRNTDTQYF. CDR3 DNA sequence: TGCAGTGCTATGGGGTACAGAAACACAGATACGCAGTATTTT.

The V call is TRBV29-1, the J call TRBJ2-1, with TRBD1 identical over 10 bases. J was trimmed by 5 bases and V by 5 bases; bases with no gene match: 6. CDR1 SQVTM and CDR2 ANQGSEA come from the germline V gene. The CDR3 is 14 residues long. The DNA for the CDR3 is TGCAGCGTTTGCACCGGGACAGGGGACAATGAGCAGTTCTTC. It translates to CSVCTGTGDNEQFF.